Listed here are 23 T cell receptor beta chains from one sample, sequenced in a study of spatial heterogeneity in lung cancer. Sample time point: blood at routine non-recurrence follow-up after resection. MiXCR was run by TCRdb on the 5' RACE reads, yielding one entry per CDR3 protein. Among about 36,000 distinct CDR3 sequences listed, more than 6.5% were seen once. The starting material was PBMCs, obtained at follow-up. The source of these receptors is a male donor with early-stage non-small cell lung cancer.

This clonotype was seen ten or more times. The gene calls are TRBV6-1 and TRBJ1-1; D perhaps matches TRBD1 (5 bases). Germline loops: CDR1 MNHNS, CDR2 SASEGT. The CDR3 totals 14 residues. Trimming pared 6 bases from V and 1 base from J, leaving 12 bases between. CDR3 loop: CASRRAQGNTEAFF. The CDR3 bases are TGTGCCAGCAGAAGGGCCCAGGGGAACACTGAAGCTTTCTTT.

This clonotype was seen many times. The chain employs TRBV6-5 and TRBJ2-1, with 9 bases matching TRBD1. The CDR3 runs 15 residues. Germline CDR1 reads MNHEY; CDR2 reads SVGAGI. V lost 5 bases, J lost 5 bases, and 7 bases stayed unmatched. The CDR3 DNA reads TGTGCCAGCAGTCCGACAGGGGGTCCTAACAATGAGCAGTTCTTC. Translation gives CASSPTGGPNNEQFF.

The V and J genes are TRBV6-1 and TRBJ2-1, with unresolved D. Germline V gene data show CDR1 as MNHNS and CDR2 as SASEGT. The CDR3 runs 15 residues. V dropped 1 base and J dropped 0 bases, with 7 bases sitting between them. The chain's CDR3 is CASSEGLSSYNEQFF. DNA of the CDR3: TGTGCCAGCAGTGAAGGTTTGAGCTCCTACAATGAGCAGTTCTTC.

Ten or more counts support this clonotype. The chain has TRBV11-2 and TRBJ2-5; the D is unclear. This CDR3 is 14 amino acids long. Trimming removed 1 base at V and 1 base at J, with 7 bases between. The germline gives CDR1 SGHAT, CDR2 FQNNGV. The CDR3 region is CASSLGLSQETQYF. The CDR3 DNA sequence: TGTGCCAGCAGCTTAGGACTTTCCCAAGAGACCCAGTACTTC.

In this sample, this clonotype turned up many times. The gene calls are TRBV27 and TRBJ2-3, with TRBD2 matching 8 bases. Germline V CDR1 and CDR2: MNHEY, SMNVEV (reference sequence). There are 17 residues in the CDR3. J lost 2 bases, V lost 6 bases, and 13 bases had no gene match. DNA of the CDR3: TGTGCCAGCAGGGGGGCTAGCGGGCGGGGGACCACAGATACGCAGTATTTT. It is translated as CASRGASGRGTTDTQYF.

This clonotype was seen many times. The chain has TRBV7-8 and TRBJ2-1, with 10 bases identical to TRBD2. J was trimmed by 9 bases and V by 5 bases; bases with no gene match: 10. Germline CDR1 SGHVS, CDR2 FQNEAQ. The CDR3 totals 15 residues. The CDR3 loop reads CASSTFSGGLLEQFF. DNA of the CDR3: TGTGCCAGCAGCACCTTTAGCGGGGGGTTACTTGAGCAGTTCTTC.

This clonotype occurred many times. The chain employs TRBV7-9 and TRBJ2-7; no definite D call. Between the trimmed V and J ends, which lost 3 bases and 3 bases, there was a span of 12 bases. The CDR3 length is 14 residues. In germline, CDR1 is SEHNR, CDR2 FQNEAQ (reference sequence). CDR3 in amino acids: CASSFGSVGYEQYF. CDR3 coding DNA: TGTGCCAGCAGCTTCGGCAGCGTCGGCTACGAGCAGTACTTC. Based on the CDR3 plus reference TRBV7-9 and TRBJ2-7, the full variable domain is DTGVSQNPRHKITKRGQNVTFRCDPISEHNRLYWYRQTLGQGPEFLTYFQNEAQLEKSRLLSDRFSAERPKGSFSTLEIQRTEQGDSAMYLCASSFGSVGYEQYFGPGTRLTVT.

Many counts were recorded for this clonotype. The V and J genes are TRBV11-2 and TRBJ2-5; possibly TRBD2 for D (6 bases). The CDR3 has 14 amino acids. The ends were cut back, 3 bases at V and 2 bases at J, with 10 bases in the middle. CDR1 SGHAT and CDR2 FQNNGV come from the germline V gene. CDR3 sequence reads: CASSFRDSQETQYF. CDR3 in DNA: TGTGCCAGCAGCTTCCGGGACTCGCAAGAGACCCAGTACTTC.

The chain links TRBV7-9 to TRBJ2-7; D possibly corresponds to TRBD2 (5 bases). V was clipped by 5 bases and J by 7 bases, with 18 bases between them. This CDR3 is 14 amino acids long. The germline V gene has CDR1 SEHNR and CDR2 FQNEAQ (reference sequence). The CDR3 nucleotides are TGTGCCAGCAGCCCGAGGGCGGCATCCTGGGAGCAGTACTTC. Amino acid sequence: CASSPRAASWEQYF.

This clonotype was detected many times. The J gene is TRBJ2-3, the V gene TRBV5-1, with a weak D call TRBD1 (6 bases). CDR1 and CDR2 (germline): SGHRS, YFSETQ. V was pared by 4 bases and J by 6 bases, with 9 bases between. This CDR3 comprises 12 residues. The DNA for the CDR3 is TGCGCCAGCAGCCCTCAGGGGGATACGCAGTATTTT. Translated, it gives CASSPQGDTQYF. The entire variable domain, with the rest obtained from reference TRBV5-1 and TRBJ2-3, is as follows: KAGVTQTPRYLIKTRGQQVTLSCSPISGHRSVSWYQQTPGQGLQFLFEYFSETQRNKGNFPGRFSGRQFSNSRSEMNVSTLELGDSALYLCASSPQGDTQYFGPGTRLTVL.

This clonotype was recorded at least ten times. The chain joins TRBV7-8 to TRBJ2-1; the D gene is possibly TRBD2 (5 bases). Germline loops: CDR1 SGHVS, CDR2 FQNEAQ. With 7 bases removed from V and 2 bases from J, the gap between germline ends came to 12 bases. The CDR3 consists of 14 residues. The CDR3 loop is CASTPGVPYNEQFF. CDR3 in DNA: TGTGCCAGCACTCCCGGGGTCCCCTACAATGAGCAGTTCTTC.

This clonotype is categorized as medium-sized. The CDR3 bases are TGTGCCAGCAGCCCGCCGGCAGGTAACACTGAAGCTTTCTTT. Protein: CASSPPAGNTEAFF. J is TRBJ1-1 and V is TRBV3-1, with D uncertain. The germline V gene encodes CDR1 LGHDT and CDR2 YNNKEL (reference sequence). Trimming took off 4 bases at V and 2 bases at J, with 11 bases between the two ends. This CDR3 has 14 amino acids.

There are many counts of this clonotype. The rearrangement links TRBV18 to TRBJ1-2; D is possibly TRBD1 (5 bases). Trimming stripped 6 bases from V and 0 bases from J, with 17 bases between. Germline CDR1 is KGHSH and CDR2 is LQKENI. The CDR3 covers 16 residues. CDR3 sequence (DNA): TGTGCCAGCTCCCACTGGGAAGGGGTCTCTAACTATGGCTACACCTTC. The encoded protein is CASSHWEGVSNYGYTF.

The chain carries TRBV5-6 and TRBJ1-1, with TRBD1 matching over 10 bases. Germline V CDR1 and CDR2: SGHDT, YYEEEE. This CDR3 is 17 amino acids long. The V gene end was trimmed by 4 bases and the J gene end by 1 base; junction bases not matched to a gene: 10. The chain's CDR3 is CASSLKTGGVTNTEAFF. CDR3 in DNA: TGTGCCAGCAGCCTAAAGACAGGGGGCGTGACGAACACTGAAGCTTTCTTT.

This clonotype was picked up many times. V is TRBV30 and J is TRBJ1-5; possible D gene TRBD1, 6 bases. This CDR3 spans 16 amino acids. In germline, CDR1 is GTSNPN, CDR2 SVGIG (reference sequence). The V gene lost 1 base and the J gene lost 3 bases, with 16 bases spanning the gap. The CDR3 here is CAWSAGSGVVNQPQHF. CDR3 DNA sequence: TGTGCCTGGAGTGCAGGGTCAGGGGTAGTCAATCAGCCCCAGCATTTT.

This clonotype occurred many times. V usage is TRBV5-6 and J usage is TRBJ1-1; the match to TRBD1 covers 7 bases. Germline CDR1 SGHDT, CDR2 YYEEEE. Unmatched junction bases numbered 14, after V lost 1 base and J lost 11 bases. This CDR3 is built from 15 residues. In DNA, the CDR3 is TGTGCCAGCAGCTTGACAGGGGAAGGACGAAGAACGGCTTTCTTT. It codes for CASSLTGEGRRTAFF.

This clonotype was seen at least ten times. V and J are TRBV7-6 and TRBJ2-5; 10 nucleotides match TRBD2. CDR1 SGHVS and CDR2 FNYEAQ come from the germline V gene. This CDR3 is 16 amino acids long. After removal of 3 bases from V and 5 bases from J, the junction contained 9 bases not matched to a gene. In DNA form, the CDR3 reads TGTGCCAGCAGCTTCCGGCTAGCGGGGGCCCGGGAGACCCAGTACTTC. Protein: CASSFRLAGARETQYF.

This clonotype showed up many times. This chain joins TRBV30 and TRBJ2-3; D unclear. This CDR3 spans 11 amino acids. The ends were cut back, 0 bases at V and 3 bases at J, with 1 base in the middle. Looked up from germline, CDR1 is GTSNPN and CDR2 is SVGIG (reference sequence). DNA of the CDR3: TGTGCCTGGAGTGTAACAGATACGCAGTATTTT. This sequence encodes CAWSVTDTQYF.

This clonotype was seen at least ten times. The V call is TRBV30, the J call TRBJ1-5, with a weak D call TRBD1 (6 bases). From germline, CDR1 is GTSNPN and CDR2 SVGIG (reference sequence). The V end lost 4 bases, the J end lost 3 bases, and 13 bases lay between the germline ends. The CDR3 is 14 residues long. The CDR3 coding sequence is TGTGCCTGGACGACTCAGGGGTTCAATCAGCCCCAGCATTTT. This gives the protein CAWTTQGFNQPQHF.

Points on this clonotype: It may be a read error: a sequence one base away is much more abundant. The chain couples TRBV2 to TRBJ1-5; no definite D call. The germline gives CDR1 SNHLY, CDR2 FYNNEI. This CDR3 comprises 15 residues. The CDR3 region has the DNA TGTGCCAGCAGTTCGATACTGGGGAGCAATCAGCCCCAGCTTTTT. Protein sequence: CASSSILGSNQPQLF.

This clonotype was counted between two and nine times. This chain connects TRBV5-1 to TRBJ2-7; D might be TRBD1 or TRBD2, each matching 5 bases. This CDR3 spans 16 amino acids. V was cut by 4 bases and J by 5 bases, with 22 bases left in between. Germline V gene data show CDR1 as SGHRS and CDR2 as YFSETQ. The CDR3, as DNA: TGCGCCAGCAGCCCCGGGTGGGACGGAGGTAATAACGAGCAGTACTTC. It encodes CASSPGWDGGNNEQYF.

The chain combines TRBV19 with TRBJ2-1; 7 nucleotides line up with TRBD1. The CDR3 loop spans 13 amino acids. In germline, CDR1 is LNHDA, CDR2 SQIVND (reference sequence). Trimming took 6 bases from V and 4 from J; bases not matched to a gene: 3. DNA of the CDR3: TGTGCCAGTAGCGGGGACAGTTACAATGAGCAGTTCTTC. Amino acid sequence: CASSGDSYNEQFF.

This clonotype has a handful of counts. V gene TRBV30 combines with J gene TRBJ2-7; D gene unclear. Looked up from germline, CDR1 is GTSNPN and CDR2 is SVGIG (reference sequence). Trimming took off 3 bases at V and 1 base at J, with 13 bases between the two ends. The CDR3 consists of 14 residues. The CDR3: CAWSVGPLSYEQYF. CDR3 DNA: TGTGCCTGGAGCGTGGGTCCACTTTCCTACGAGCAGTACTTC.